Listed below are T cell receptor beta chains from one sample, sequenced in a study of T cell responses to AZD1222 COVID-19 vaccine. Clones were read by immunoSEQ multiplex PCR, and TCRdb kept only the in-frame ones, dropping some. The sample lists 120,000 or so clones; 87% were seen once. The specimen was peripheral blood, collected on day 0 of AZD1222 vaccination. Receptors originate from an adult in good health. CDR3s include the opening cysteine and the closing phenylalanine or tryptophan.

>TRBV5-5|TRBJ1-1
CASSLPGLNTEAFF
>TRBV5-8|TRBJ2-7
CASSSTGQGTYEQYF
>TRBV10-3|TRBJ1-4
CAISDHGTREKLFF
>TRBV7-6|TRBJ2-7
CASSLVVLSEYEQYF
>TRBV6-5|TRBJ1-4
CASSPGRANEKLFF
>TRBV15|TRBJ2-1
CATSRDPYNEQFF
>TRBV19|TRBJ1-1
CASRIGEFTEAFF
>TRBV7-8|TRBJ2-5
CASSLVARGGETQYF
>TRBV25-1|TRBJ1-6
CASGGVRSPLHF
>TRBV18|TRBJ2-2
CASSQRRGRATGELFF
>TRBV5-1|TRBJ2-7
CASSLYGRGFGEQYF
>TRBV3-1/TRBV3-2|TRBJ1-4
CASSQDGGTNEKLFF
>TRBV3-1/TRBV3-2|TRBJ2-5
CASSPGGAILQETQYF
>TRBV19|TRBJ2-5
CASSPLAGAPQTQYF
>TRBV5-4|TRBJ2-5
CASSQDSGETQYF
>TRBV5-1|TRBJ2-5
CASSETGDQETQYF
>TRBV7-9|TRBJ2-2
CASTGDTGELFF
>TRBV7-2|TRBJ1-2
CASSAPGGYGYTF
>TRBV7-9|TRBJ1-6
CASSFRENSPLHF
>TRBV6-6|TRBJ1-2
CASKDSNYGYTF
>TRBV28|TRBJ1-2
CALRDNWSYTF
>TRBV10-1|TRBJ1-1
CASRRSLNTEAFF